What follows is one TCR beta chain and its context. These data belong to a study of CD8 T cells in Susac syndrome. TCR beta sequences were obtained from blood CD8+ and CD4+ T cells. Relapsing-remitting disease, either stable or active, was present in the multiple sclerosis controls, who were treatment-naive patients. The V and J ends lost 1 base and 14 bases respectively, with 9 bases between them. Germline values: CDR1 MGHDK, CDR2 SYGVNS. The CDR3 extends over 12 amino acids. RNA was extracted with the RNeasy kit, and a quantity of about 0.45 to 1 ug was reverse transcribed using random hexamers. With immunoSEQ multiplex PCR, TCR beta CDR3 was amplified across 54 Vbeta and 13 Jbeta. TCRdb re-analysed the immunoSEQ multiplex PCR reads in MiXCR, keeping a single row per CDR3 protein. The sample holds 250,000 to 300,000 distinct CDR3 sequences, 75% to 85% seen once.

V usage is TRBV25-1 and J usage is TRBJ1-6; D is ambiguous. The sequence was obtained from a human donor with multiple sclerosis. The sample was CD8+ T cells from PBMCs. CDR3 region: CASSELGKTLHF. The CDR3 bases are TGTGCCAGCAGTGAATTAGGGAAAACCCTCCACTTT.